This T cell receptor beta chain was documented in a study of T cell repertoires in cytomegalovirus infection. At least ten counts were recorded for this clonotype. A single record per CDR3 protein comes from TCRdb applying MiXCR to the reads. Among 480,000 or so distinct CDR3 sequences listed, 11% were seen once. The CDR3 consists of 14 residues. CDR1 and CDR2 from the germline V gene are DFQATT and SNEGSKA (reference sequence). J gave up 5 bases and V 3 bases, and 2 bases lay outside the gene matches. The sample consisted of PBMCs. The sequence derives from a human donor in good health (CMV status not recorded). Some clones in this sample may be carry-over from other donors' samples. J is TRBJ2-1 and V is TRBV20-1, with 12 bases identical to TRBD2. The CDR3 nucleotides are TGCAGTGCTAGCTCTAGCGGGAGGGACAATGAGCAGTTCTTC. Its protein product is CSASSSGRDNEQFF.